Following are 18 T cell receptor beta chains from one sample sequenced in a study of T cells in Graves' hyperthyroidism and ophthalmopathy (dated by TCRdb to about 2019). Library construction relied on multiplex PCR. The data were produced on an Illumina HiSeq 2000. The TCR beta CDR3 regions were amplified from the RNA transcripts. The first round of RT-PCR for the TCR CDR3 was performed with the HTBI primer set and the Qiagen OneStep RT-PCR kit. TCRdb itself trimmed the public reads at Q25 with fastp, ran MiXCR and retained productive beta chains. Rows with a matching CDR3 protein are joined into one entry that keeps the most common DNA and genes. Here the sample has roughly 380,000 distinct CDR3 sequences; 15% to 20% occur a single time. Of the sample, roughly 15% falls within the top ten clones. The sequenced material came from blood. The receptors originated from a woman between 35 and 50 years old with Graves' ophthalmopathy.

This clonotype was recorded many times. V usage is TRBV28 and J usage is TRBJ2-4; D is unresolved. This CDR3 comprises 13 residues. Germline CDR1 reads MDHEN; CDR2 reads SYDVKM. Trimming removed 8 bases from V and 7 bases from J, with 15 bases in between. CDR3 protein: CASGMRPTNIQYF. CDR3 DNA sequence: TGTGCCAGCGGGATGCGCCCTACCAACATTCAGTACTTC. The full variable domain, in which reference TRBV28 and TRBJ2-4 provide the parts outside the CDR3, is DVKVTQSSRYLVKRTGEKVFLECVQDMDHENMFWYRQDPGLGLRLIYFSYDVKMKEKGDIPEGYSVSREKKERFSLILESASTNQTSMYLCASGMRPTNIQYFGAGTRLSVL.

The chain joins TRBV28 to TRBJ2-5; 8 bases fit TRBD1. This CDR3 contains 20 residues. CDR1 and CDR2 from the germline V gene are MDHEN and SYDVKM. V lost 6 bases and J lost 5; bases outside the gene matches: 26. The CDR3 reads CASSSIYPDRVGSAVETQYF. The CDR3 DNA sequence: TGTGCCAGCAGCTCCATCTATCCGGACAGGGTGGGATCGGCGGTCGAGACCCAGTACTTC.

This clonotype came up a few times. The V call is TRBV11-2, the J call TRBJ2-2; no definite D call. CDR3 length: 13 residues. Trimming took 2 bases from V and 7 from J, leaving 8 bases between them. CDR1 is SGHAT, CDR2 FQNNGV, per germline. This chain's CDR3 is CASSLIGRGELFF. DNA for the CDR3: TGTGCCAGCAGCTTAATCGGACGCGGGGAGCTGTTTTTT.

This CDR3 is CSVSAGIGEQYF. The CDR3 bases are TGCAGCGTTTCGGCAGGTATCGGCGAGCAGTACTTC. V and J are TRBV29-1 and TRBJ2-7, with no clear D. V was trimmed by 5 bases and J by 6 bases, leaving 14 bases between them. The germline gives CDR1 SQVTM, CDR2 ANQGSEA. CDR3 length equals 12 residues.

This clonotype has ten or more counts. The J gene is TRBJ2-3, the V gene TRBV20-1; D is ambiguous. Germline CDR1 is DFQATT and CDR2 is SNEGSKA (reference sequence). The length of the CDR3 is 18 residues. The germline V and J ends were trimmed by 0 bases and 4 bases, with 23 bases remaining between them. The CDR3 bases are TGCAGTGCTAGAGATCCCTTTGGGTTAAAGAAACACGCAGATACGCAGTATTTT. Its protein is CSARDPFGLKKHADTQYF.

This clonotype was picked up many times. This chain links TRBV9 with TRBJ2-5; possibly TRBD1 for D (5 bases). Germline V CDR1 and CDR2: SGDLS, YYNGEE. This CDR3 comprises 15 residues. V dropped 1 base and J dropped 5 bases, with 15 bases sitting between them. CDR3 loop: CASSVLSVAGETQYF. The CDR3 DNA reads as TGTGCCAGCAGCGTACTCAGCGTTGCAGGGGAGACCCAGTACTTC. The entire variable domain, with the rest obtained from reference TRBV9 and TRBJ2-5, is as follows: DSGVTQTPKHLITATGQRVTLRCSPRSGDLSVYWYQQSLDQGLQFLIQYYNGEERAKGNILERFSAQQFPDLHSELNLSSLELGDSALYFCASSVLSVAGETQYFGPGTRLLVL.

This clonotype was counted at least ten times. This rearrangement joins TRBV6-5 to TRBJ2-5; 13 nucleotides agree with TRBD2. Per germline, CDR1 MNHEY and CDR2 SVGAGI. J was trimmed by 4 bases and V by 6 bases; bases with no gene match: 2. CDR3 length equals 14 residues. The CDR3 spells CASRGLAGTETQYF. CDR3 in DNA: TGTGCCAGCAGGGGACTAGCGGGAACAGAGACCCAGTACTTC.

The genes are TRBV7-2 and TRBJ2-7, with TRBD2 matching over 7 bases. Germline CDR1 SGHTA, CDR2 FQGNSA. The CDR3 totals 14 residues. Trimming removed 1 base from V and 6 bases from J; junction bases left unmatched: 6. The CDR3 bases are TGTGCCAGCAGCTTAGGCGGGAGCGTCGCCGAGCAGTACTTC. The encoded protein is CASSLGGSVAEQYF.

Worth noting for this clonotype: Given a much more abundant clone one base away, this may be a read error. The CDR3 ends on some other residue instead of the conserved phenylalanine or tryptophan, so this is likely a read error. The CDR3 DNA reads as TGTGCCAGCAGCTTAACAGCGGGGGTGGATTCTGAAGCTTTCGTT. Translation: CASSLTAGVDSEAFV. This chain joins TRBV7-3 and TRBJ1-1; tentatively, D is TRBD1 (5 bases). Trimming removed 0 bases from V and 6 bases from J, with 14 bases in between. Germline CDR1 SGHTA, CDR2 FQGTGA. The length of the CDR3 is 15 residues.

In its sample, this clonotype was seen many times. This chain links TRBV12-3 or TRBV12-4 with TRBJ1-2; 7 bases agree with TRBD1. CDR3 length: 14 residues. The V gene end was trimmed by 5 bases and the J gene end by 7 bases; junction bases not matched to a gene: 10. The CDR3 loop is CASSPRTGGFGYTF. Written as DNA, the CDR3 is TGTGCCAGCAGTCCCAGGACAGGAGGTTTTGGCTACACCTTC.

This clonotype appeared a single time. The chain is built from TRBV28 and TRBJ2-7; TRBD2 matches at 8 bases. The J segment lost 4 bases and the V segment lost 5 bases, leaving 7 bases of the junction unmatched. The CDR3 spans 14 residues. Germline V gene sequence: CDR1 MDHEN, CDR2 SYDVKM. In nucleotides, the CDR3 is TGTGCCAGCAGTATAGGGACTAGGGGATACGAGCAGTACTTC. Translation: CASSIGTRGYEQYF.

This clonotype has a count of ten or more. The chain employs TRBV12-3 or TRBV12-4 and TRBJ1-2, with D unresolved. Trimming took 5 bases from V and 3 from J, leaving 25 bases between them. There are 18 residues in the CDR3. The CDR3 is CASSANQRPRTVDYGYTF. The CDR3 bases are TGTGCCAGCAGTGCTAACCAGCGCCCACGGACGGTCGACTATGGCTACACCTTC.

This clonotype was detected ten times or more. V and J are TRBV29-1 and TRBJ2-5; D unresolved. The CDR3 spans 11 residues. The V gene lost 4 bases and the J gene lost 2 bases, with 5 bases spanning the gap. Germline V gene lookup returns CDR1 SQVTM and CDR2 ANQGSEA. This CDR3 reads CSVVRQETQYF. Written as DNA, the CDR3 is TGCAGCGTTGTCAGGCAAGAGACCCAGTACTTC.

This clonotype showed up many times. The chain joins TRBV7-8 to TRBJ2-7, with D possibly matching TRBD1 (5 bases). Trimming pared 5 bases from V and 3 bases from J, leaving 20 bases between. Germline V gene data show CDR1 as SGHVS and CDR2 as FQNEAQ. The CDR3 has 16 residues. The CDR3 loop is CASSDHSSGAIYEQYF. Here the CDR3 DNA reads TGTGCCAGCAGCGACCATAGTAGTGGGGCCATCTACGAGCAGTACTTC. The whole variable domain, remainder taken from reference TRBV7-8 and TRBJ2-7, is GAGVSQSPRYKVAKRGQDVALRCDPISGHVSLFWYQQALGQGPEFLTYFQNEAQLDKSGLPSDRFFAERPEGSVSTLKIQRTQQEDSAVYLCASSDHSSGAIYEQYFGPGTRLTVT.

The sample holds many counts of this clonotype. CDR3 bases: TGTGCCAGCAGTCCGATTTTGACAGTTCAAAACTTCTATCAGCCCCAGCATTTT. This sequence encodes CASSPILTVQNFYQPQHF. The chain joins TRBV28 to TRBJ1-5, with a possible D match to TRBD1 (5 bases). The CDR3 has 18 amino acids. The germline V gene has CDR1 MDHEN and CDR2 SYDVKM. V was shortened by 5 bases and J by 5 bases, with 25 bases between the two germline ends.

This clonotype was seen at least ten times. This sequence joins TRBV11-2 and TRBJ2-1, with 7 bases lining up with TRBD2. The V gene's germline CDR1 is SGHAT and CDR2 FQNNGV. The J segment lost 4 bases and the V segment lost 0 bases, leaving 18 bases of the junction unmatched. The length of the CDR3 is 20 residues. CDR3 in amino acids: CASSLEGIGRGGDFYNEQFF. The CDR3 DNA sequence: TGTGCCAGCAGCTTAGAAGGGATCGGACGTGGGGGGGATTTTTACAATGAGCAGTTCTTC.

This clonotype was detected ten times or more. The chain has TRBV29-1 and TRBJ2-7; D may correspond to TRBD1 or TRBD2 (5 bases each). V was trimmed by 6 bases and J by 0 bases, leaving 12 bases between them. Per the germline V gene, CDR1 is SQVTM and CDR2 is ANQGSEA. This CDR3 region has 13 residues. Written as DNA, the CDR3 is TGCAGCGTAGGACACGGGACCTCCTACGAGCAGTACTTC. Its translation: CSVGHGTSYEQYF.

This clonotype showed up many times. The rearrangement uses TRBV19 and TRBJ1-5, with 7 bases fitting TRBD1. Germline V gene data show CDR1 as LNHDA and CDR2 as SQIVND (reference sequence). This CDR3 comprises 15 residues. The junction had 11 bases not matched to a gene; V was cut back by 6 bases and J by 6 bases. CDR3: CASRDRQGTGQPQHF. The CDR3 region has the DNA TGTGCCAGTAGGGATCGACAGGGTACGGGTCAGCCCCAGCATTTT.